This T cell receptor (beta chain) was recovered during a study of blood T cells in healthy people across ages (dated by TCRdb to between 2015 and 2016). As for the study more broadly: In model experiments, template switching captured about one uniquely barcoded TCR beta cDNA molecule for every two T cells. The study measured age-related changes in TCR beta repertoire diversity using deep sequencing normalized with unique cDNA molecular identifiers. The donors were split into four age groups: young (average about 16 years), middle-aged (around 40), aged (approximately 59) and long-lived (82). The study analyzed two additional independent replicas of 1 million unique cDNA reads from the same blood draw for two donors, one aged 18 to 29 and one aged 80 or older. Donors of different ages were randomly distributed across sequencing lanes to avoid experimental bias. Overall study outcomes, separate from this receptor: Observed TCR beta diversity per million T cells fell roughly linearly with age, and a significant reduction was already apparent by age around 39. Bulk unsorted PBMC profiling prevented conclusive comparison of naive and antigen-experienced compartments. There was a strong correlation between observed TCR beta diversity and the percentage of naive T cells measured by flow cytometry. Estimates of total diversity based on one million sequenced T cells were considered lower bounds and underestimates. Compared with the aged group, the long-lived group had more naive CD4+ T cells, fewer expanded clones and increased TCR diversity, a pattern suggesting age selection. Donor CMV infection status was unknown, potentially confounding age-related changes in expanded clonotypes.

Comments on this clonotype: Its cognate antigen has yet to be identified. There are no base qualities to consult, and no much larger clone falls within one base.

Including cysteine and phenylalanine, the CDR3 has 14 amino acids. Only the CDR3 region is kept as DNA, spanning 42 bases read in frame from base 1. From a lookup of the germline V gene (reference sequence), CDR1 and CDR2 are MNHEY and SMNVEV. Donors were 35 to 40 systemically healthy Caucasian individuals from Russia aged roughly 6 to 95 years. About 9.1 milliliters of peripheral blood were collected from each donor into EDTA-treated Vacutainer tubes. PBMCs were isolated by Ficoll-Paque density-gradient centrifugation, with at least 7 million obtained per sample. Total RNA, at least 5.5 micrograms per sample, was extracted from PBMCs with Trizol reagent. For every donor, an aliquot of PBMCs went through flow cytometry to measure the percentages of naive CD45RAhigh/CD27high T cells. Library generation was performed with 5' RACE. TCRdb names Illumina HiSeq 2500 as the instrument used. The second PCR ran for about 6 to 12 cycles and used a J-beta primer mix along with a sample-barcoded 5' primer. A template-switch 5' adaptor carrying 12 random nucleotides introduced a unique molecular identifier onto each TCR beta cDNA molecule. Each sample yielded at least 3 million CDR3-containing paired-end reads. All of the RNA was converted into first-strand cDNA using the Mint cDNA synthesis kit, with a TRBC-specific oligonucleotide serving as the primer. Following uracil-DNA glycosylase treatment, all cDNA underwent a first 18-cycle PCR with the universal primers M1SS and BC2_uni_R. In the original analysis: For normalization, 1 million high-quality reads, each with a distinct molecular identifier, were randomly selected from each sample. Instead of being binned into consensus sequences, reads with shared molecular identifiers were discarded. MiTCR, set to a Q25 quality threshold and the strictest error-elimination algorithm, was used for CDR3 identification, clonotype clustering and error correction. Lower-bound total TCR beta diversity was estimated with a nonparametric unseen species model using Euler transformation. TCRdb reprocessing: public reads trimmed at Q25 with fastp, clones called with MiXCR, in-frame beta chains kept. Entries are consolidated by CDR3 protein sequence, retaining the most common genes and DNA. The V and J calls and clone size come from TCRdb's table, not from the authors' own analysis. Counted in this sample were about 2 million distinct CDR3 sequences; 40% to 55% of them appeared once. The ten top clones hold approximately 2.1% of the sample.

This TCR derives from a woman between 35 and 50 years old in good health. The chain is made from TRBV27 and TRBJ1-1, with an unclear D gene assignment. The sample consisted of blood. CDR3 sequence: CVTKGWPPLTEAFF. The bases read TGTGTCACAAAGGGATGGCCACCCCTCACTGAAGCTTTCTTT.